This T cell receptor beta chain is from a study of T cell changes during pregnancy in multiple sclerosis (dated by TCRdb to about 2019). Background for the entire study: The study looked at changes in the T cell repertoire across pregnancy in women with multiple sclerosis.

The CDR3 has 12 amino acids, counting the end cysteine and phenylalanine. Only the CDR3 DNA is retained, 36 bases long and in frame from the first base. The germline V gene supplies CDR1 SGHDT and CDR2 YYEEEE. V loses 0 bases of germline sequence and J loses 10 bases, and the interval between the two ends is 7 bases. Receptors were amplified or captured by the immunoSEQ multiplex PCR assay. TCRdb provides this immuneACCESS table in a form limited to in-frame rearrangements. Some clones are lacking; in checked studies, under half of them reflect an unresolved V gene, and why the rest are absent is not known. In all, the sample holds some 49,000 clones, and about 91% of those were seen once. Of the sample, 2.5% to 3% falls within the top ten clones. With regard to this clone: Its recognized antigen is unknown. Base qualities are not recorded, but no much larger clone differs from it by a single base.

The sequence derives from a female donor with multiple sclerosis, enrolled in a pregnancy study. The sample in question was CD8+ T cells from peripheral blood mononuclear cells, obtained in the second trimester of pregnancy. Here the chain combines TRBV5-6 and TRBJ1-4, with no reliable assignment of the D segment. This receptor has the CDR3 CASSLGSGKLFF. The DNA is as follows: TGTGCCAGCAGCTTGGGGTCGGGAAAACTGTTTTTT. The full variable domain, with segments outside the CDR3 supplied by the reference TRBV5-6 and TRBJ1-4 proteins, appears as DAGVTQSPTHLIKTRGQQVTLRCSPKSGHDTVSWYQQALGQGPQFIFQYYEEEERQRGNFPDRFSGHQFPNYSSELNVNALLLGDSALYLCASSLGSGKLFFGSGTQLSVL.